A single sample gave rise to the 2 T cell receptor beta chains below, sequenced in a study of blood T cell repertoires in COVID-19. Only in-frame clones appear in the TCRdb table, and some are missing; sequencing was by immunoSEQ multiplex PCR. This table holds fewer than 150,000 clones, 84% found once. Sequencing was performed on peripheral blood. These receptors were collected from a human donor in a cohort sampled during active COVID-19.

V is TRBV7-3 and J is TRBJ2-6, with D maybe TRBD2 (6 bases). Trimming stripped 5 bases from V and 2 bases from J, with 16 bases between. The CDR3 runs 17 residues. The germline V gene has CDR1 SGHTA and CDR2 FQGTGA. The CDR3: CASSKEGRATGANVLTF. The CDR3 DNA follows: TGTGCCAGCAGCAAGGAGGGGAGAGCGACTGGGGCCAACGTCCTGACTTTC.

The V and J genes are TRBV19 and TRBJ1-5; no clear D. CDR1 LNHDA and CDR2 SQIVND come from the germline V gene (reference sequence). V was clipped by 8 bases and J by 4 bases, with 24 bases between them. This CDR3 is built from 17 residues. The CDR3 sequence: CASLKRMMAGGNQPQHF. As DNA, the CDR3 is TGTGCCAGTCTTAAAAGAATGATGGCAGGCGGGAATCAGCCCCAGCATTTT.